The source of this T cell receptor (beta chain) is a study of human T cells and chemical hapten exposure. TCRdb recomputed calls from the RACE reads with MiXCR, one row per CDR3 protein. Among around 260,000 distinct CDR3 sequences, 7.5% to 9% were seen once, and the ten largest hold under 2.5%. The time point: pre-sensitization, week 0. As for treatment: therapeutic diphenylcyclopropenone sensitization with weekly scalp DPC. Every donor had alopecia and was 18 to 70 years old; all were suitable for DPC. V lost 4 bases and J 10 bases, leaving 10 bases between the germline ends. This CDR3 is 12 amino acids long. Per germline, CDR1 MNHEY and CDR2 SMNVEV (reference sequence).

This clonotype was obtained from a woman aged 40 to 50 with alopecia areata. Some clones in this sample may be carry-over from other donors' samples. The rearrangement links TRBV27 to TRBJ1-4; TRBD1 might be the D (5 bases). Sequences were derived from whole blood, sampled in connection with sensitization to the hapten diphenylcyclopropenone (DPC). The CDR3 nucleotides read TGTGCCAGCAGTTCACGGGGGGGAAAACTGTTTTTT. Its protein product is CASSSRGGKLFF.